One and the same sample provided the 27 T cell receptor beta chains below, sequenced in a study of shared clonotypes between healthy human individuals. Method: immunoSEQ multiplex PCR; TCRdb's copy keeps in-frame clones and lacks some. The profile shows 2,500,000 or so clones, around 90% of them singletons. Sequenced material: naive CD4+ T cells from PBMCs. As to subset: CD45RA+ positively selected. These receptors were collected from a man aged 18 to 29 in good health. Some clones in this sample may be carry-over from other donors' samples.

The J gene is TRBJ2-1, the V gene TRBV10-2, with a possible D match to TRBD2 (6 bases). V lost 6 bases, J lost 3 bases, and 9 bases lay in between. From germline, CDR1 is WSHSY and CDR2 SAAADI. The CDR3 totals 13 residues. The CDR3 sequence is CASRGRSYNEQFF. For the CDR3, the DNA is TGCGCCAGCAGGGGGAGGAGCTACAATGAGCAGTTCTTC.

The J gene is TRBJ2-1, the V gene TRBV15; 9 positions agree with TRBD2. This CDR3 region has 15 residues. Germline-derived CDR1 and CDR2 are LNHNV and YYDKDF (reference sequence). Losses at the gene ends were 3 bases for V and 6 bases for J; bases not matched to a gene: 6. CDR3 amino acids: CATSRGSGGINEQFF. CDR3 in DNA: TGTGCCACCAGCAGGGGTAGCGGGGGCATCAATGAGCAGTTCTTC.

This clone was seen just once. The gene calls are TRBV9 and TRBJ2-2, with D maybe TRBD2 (5 bases). Germline CDR1 and CDR2: SGDLS and YYNGEE. The CDR3 has 19 amino acids. V lost 4 bases to trimming and J lost 7 bases, with 29 bases between them. The CDR3 region has the DNA TGTGCCAGCAGCCCACCCCCGGGTCGAGGGCACCGACCCAACGGGGAGCTGTTTTTT. This encodes CASSPPPGRGHRPNGELFF.

Concerning this clone: Additional DNA sequences in this sample encode the identical CDR3. The chain is built from TRBV7-9 and TRBJ2-7, with 11 bases that match TRBD2. There are 14 residues in the CDR3. Per the germline V gene, CDR1 is SEHNR and CDR2 is FQNEAQ (reference sequence). Trimming took 5 bases from V and 2 from J; bases not matched to a gene: 2. CDR3 loop: CASSQLAGAYEQYF. The CDR3 nucleotides read TGTGCCAGCAGCCAACTAGCGGGAGCCTACGAGCAGTACTTC.

The chain couples TRBV7-3 to TRBJ1-2, with a possible D match to TRBD1 (5 bases). CDR3 length: 15 amino acids. Per germline, CDR1 SGHTA and CDR2 FQGTGA. The ends were cut back, 5 bases at V and 1 base at J, with 14 bases in the middle. The CDR3 DNA reads TGTGCCAGCAGCCCAGCCGGGACCGTTAACTATGGCTACACCTTC. Translation: CASSPAGTVNYGYTF.

CDR3 nucleotide sequence: TGTGCCAGCAGCTTAGCCCCGGGTTCAAGGGGGCTAGGTGGCTACACCTTC. It is translated as CASSLAPGSRGLGGYTF. V is TRBV11-2 and J is TRBJ1-2; 7 nucleotides match TRBD1. V was pared by 1 base and J by 7 bases, with 15 bases of the junction left unmatched. The CDR3 is 17 residues long. Germline CDR1 reads SGHAT; CDR2 reads FQNNGV.

In the case of this clone: The sample has other DNA sequences that encode this CDR3 too. The rearrangement joins TRBV9 to TRBJ2-3; D possibly corresponds to TRBD2 (5 bases). The CDR3 is 15 residues long. In germline, CDR1 is SGDLS, CDR2 YYNGEE. V lost 1 base and J lost 2, with 11 bases in between. For the CDR3, the DNA is TGTGCCAGCAGCGTATCGAGCGGTTACACAGATACGCAGTATTTT. Protein sequence: CASSVSSGYTDTQYF.

J is TRBJ2-7 and V is TRBV7-9; no firm D call. The CDR3 runs 16 residues. Germline CDR1 SEHNR, CDR2 FQNEAQ (reference sequence). Deletions cut 2 bases from V and 0 bases from J, with 14 bases between. CDR3 protein: CASSLFATASSYEQYF. The CDR3 DNA sequence: TGTGCCAGCAGCTTATTCGCCACAGCTTCCTCCTACGAGCAGTACTTC.

The genes are TRBV5-1 and TRBJ2-1; TRBD1 matches at 8 bases. The CDR3 has 14 amino acids. After removal of 4 bases from V and 9 bases from J, the junction contained 9 bases not matched to a gene. Per the germline V gene, CDR1 is SGHRS and CDR2 is YFSETQ. The CDR3 DNA is TGCGCCAGCAGCCCCGGACAGGGATTAGGTGAGCAGTTCTTC. As protein: CASSPGQGLGEQFF.

The chain employs TRBV29-1 and TRBJ1-2, with 7 bases matching TRBD1. This CDR3 contains 13 residues. Per germline, CDR1 SQVTM and CDR2 ANQGSEA. Losses at the gene ends were 6 bases for V and 1 base for J; bases not matched to a gene: 5. CDR3 DNA: TGCAGCGTCGTGGACAGGATTAACTATGGCTACACCTTC. Its translation is CSVVDRINYGYTF.

This chain uses TRBV9 with TRBJ2-2, with D tentatively TRBD1 (5 bases). This CDR3 is built from 16 residues. V was trimmed by 2 bases and J by 6 bases, leaving 17 bases between them. CDR1 and CDR2 from the germline V gene are SGDLS and YYNGEE. CDR3 DNA: TGTGCCAGCAGCGTTTTACAGACAGTATCGGCCGGGGAGCTGTTTTTT. Amino acids: CASSVLQTVSAGELFF.

The gene calls are TRBV29-1 and TRBJ2-3; tentative D call: TRBD2 (6 bases). There are 13 residues in the CDR3. Germline values: CDR1 SQVTM, CDR2 ANQGSEA. V lost 4 bases and J 6 bases, leaving 14 bases between the germline ends. CDR3 sequence: CSVAYRGGDTQYF. Here the CDR3 DNA reads TGCAGCGTTGCTTATAGGGGAGGCGATACGCAGTATTTT.

The chain couples TRBV9 to TRBJ2-3; D not certain. The CDR3 contains 12 residues. Looked up from germline, CDR1 is SGDLS and CDR2 is YYNGEE. Trimming took 7 bases from V and 4 from J, leaving 10 bases between them. CDR3 sequence reads: CASGTRADTQYF. The CDR3, as DNA: TGTGCCAGCGGAACCCGGGCAGATACGCAGTATTTT.

V gene TRBV27 combines with J gene TRBJ2-7; TRBD1 agrees at 8 bases. Germline V gene data show CDR1 as MNHEY and CDR2 as SMNVEV (reference sequence). Losses at the gene ends were 4 bases for V and 2 bases for J; bases not matched to a gene: 10. The CDR3 contains 16 residues. This CDR3 is CASSSNGAGGPYEQYF. DNA of the CDR3: TGTGCCAGCAGTTCCAATGGGGCAGGGGGCCCCTACGAGCAGTACTTC.

CDR3 DNA: TGTGCCAGCATCTCGTGGCAGGTTTCCCACGAGCAGTACTTC. Amino acid sequence: CASISWQVSHEQYF. The chain couples TRBV2 to TRBJ2-7; the D is unclear. V dropped 7 bases and J dropped 5 bases, with 18 bases sitting between them. The CDR3 is made up of 14 amino acids. Germline V gene data show CDR1 as SNHLY and CDR2 as FYNNEI.

The chain is built from TRBV2 and TRBJ2-7, with 7 bases matching TRBD1. J gave up 3 bases and V 6 bases, and 5 bases lay outside the gene matches. Germline V CDR1 and CDR2: SNHLY, FYNNEI. This CDR3 contains 13 residues. CDR3 DNA: TGTGCCAGCAGGATGGACAGGAGCTACGAGCAGTACTTC. It specifies CASRMDRSYEQYF.

J is TRBJ1-2 and V is TRBV19; 9 bases fit TRBD1. There are 15 residues in the CDR3. Germline-derived CDR1 and CDR2 are LNHDA and SQIVND (reference sequence). V lost 7 bases to trimming and J lost 6 bases; unmatched junction nucleotides: 12. The CDR3 nucleotides read TGTGCCAGTAATCAGGGTTCGACAGGGGGTCATGGCTACACCTTC. Its translation is CASNQGSTGGHGYTF.

The CDR3 loop is CASSLGRGVYGYTF. For the CDR3, the DNA is TGTGCCAGCAGTTTAGGCAGGGGAGTCTATGGCTACACCTTC. This rearrangement joins TRBV27 to TRBJ1-2; TRBD1 might be the D (6 bases). The length of the CDR3 is 14 residues. CDR1 and CDR2 (germline): MNHEY, SMNVEV (reference sequence). V was cut by 2 bases and J by 4 bases, with 11 bases left in between.

The V call is TRBV10-2, the J call TRBJ2-5, with 10 bases lining up with TRBD2. Losses at the gene ends were 7 bases for V and 2 bases for J; bases not matched to a gene: 4. This CDR3 has 14 amino acids. CDR1 is WSHSY and CDR2 is SAAADI in the germline V gene. For the CDR3, the DNA is TGCGCCAGCACTCAACTAGCGGGACAAGAGACCCAGTACTTC. This gives the protein CASTQLAGQETQYF.

The gene calls are TRBV18 and TRBJ2-7; TRBD2 aligns across 12 bases. The CDR3 loop spans 18 amino acids. With V trimmed by 2 bases and J by 0 bases, 8 bases remained unmatched. Germline V CDR1 and CDR2: KGHSH, LQKENI. The CDR3 region has the DNA TGTGCCAGCTCACCATCACGGGGACTAGCGGGTAACTCCTACGAGCAGTACTTC. Encoded protein: CASSPSRGLAGNSYEQYF.

The rearrangement uses TRBV7-9 and TRBJ2-5; D not certain. Trimming removed 5 bases from V and 3 bases from J, with 7 bases in between. CDR1 and CDR2 from the germline V gene are SEHNR and FQNEAQ (reference sequence). The CDR3 consists of 12 residues. The DNA for the CDR3 is TGTGCCAGCAGCACCGGCGAAGAGACCCAGTACTTC. Encoded protein: CASSTGEETQYF.

This clone was detected a few times. The rearrangement uses TRBV2 and TRBJ1-2; 8 positions match TRBD1. The CDR3 extends over 15 amino acids. Germline V gene sequence: CDR1 SNHLY, CDR2 FYNNEI. With V trimmed by 6 bases and J by 0 bases, 6 bases remained unmatched. The CDR3 DNA is TGTGCCAGCAGAAAGACAGGGGCGGCTAACTATGGCTACACCTTC. Its translation: CASRKTGAANYGYTF.

The rearrangement joins TRBV7-3 to TRBJ2-3; TRBD2 might be the D (5 bases). CDR3 length equals 15 residues. Germline V gene lookup returns CDR1 SGHTA and CDR2 FQGTGA. V was shortened by 4 bases and J by 4 bases, with 15 bases between the two germline ends. The CDR3 DNA reads TGTGCCAGCAGCTACAGCCCGGGGTCGGCAGATACGCAGTATTTT. Encoded protein: CASSYSPGSADTQYF.

The genes are TRBV4-1 and TRBJ2-1, with TRBD1 identical over 9 bases. Germline V gene lookup returns CDR1 MGHRA and CDR2 YSYEKL. This CDR3 has 17 amino acids. V dropped 1 base and J dropped 0; count of bases not matched to a gene: 4. CDR3 bases: TGCGCCAGCAGCCAAGCCGGACAGGGGAGCTCCTACAATGAGCAGTTCTTC. This sequence encodes CASSQAGQGSSYNEQFF.

In DNA form, the CDR3 reads TGTGCCAGCAGTGAATTCAGACAGGGGATGAATGAAAAACTGTTTTTT. It encodes CASSEFRQGMNEKLFF. V gene TRBV25-1 combines with J gene TRBJ1-4; 8 nucleotides match TRBD1. J was trimmed by 5 bases and V by 1 base; bases with no gene match: 6. Germline values: CDR1 MGHDK, CDR2 SYGVNS. The CDR3 has 16 residues.

The chain carries TRBV5-4 and TRBJ2-1; a possible D gene is TRBD2 (6 bases). The CDR3 sequence is 14 residues long. The germline V gene encodes CDR1 SGHNT and CDR2 YYREEE (reference sequence). V lost 4 bases and J lost 10, with 18 bases in between. This CDR3 reads CASSMLGRRGEQFF. CDR3 nucleotides: TGTGCCAGCAGCATGCTGGGCCGTCGGGGGGAGCAGTTCTTC.

About this clone itself: Within the sample, other DNA sequences also encode this same CDR3. The gene calls are TRBV2 and TRBJ2-1; tentative D call: TRBD1 (5 bases). The germline V gene encodes CDR1 SNHLY and CDR2 FYNNEI. Trimming took off 1 base at V and 10 bases at J, with 5 bases between the two ends. The CDR3 runs to 11 residues. CDR3 DNA: TGTGCCAGCAGTGAAGGGGGCGAGCAGTTCTTC. Translation: CASSEGGEQFF.